This T cell receptor (beta chain) was captured in a study of control samples from healthy donors and cancer patients (dated by TCRdb to the early 2020s). The method behind the library was the immunoSEQ multiplex PCR assay. TCRdb re-hosts the immuneACCESS table, in-frame sequences only. Its copies lack some clones; in the studies checked, an unresolved V gene accounts for under half of them, and the cause for the rest is not known. Counted in this sample were about 150,000 clones; about nine tenths of them appeared once. Clones ranked in the top ten supply approximately 3.2% of the sample. Sequences WNHNN (CDR1) and SYGVQD (CDR2) are obtained from the germline V gene (reference sequence). Clipping removes 0 bases from V and 3 bases from J, with 15 as the unmatched junction base count. The CDR3 covers 19 residues, taking in both the cysteine and the phenylalanine. Just the 57-base CDR3 DNA is kept, in frame starting at base 1.

Of note for this clone: It lacks a known antigen. Qualities for individual bases were not recorded, and no much larger clone is one base off.

This clonotype was sampled from a man aged 25-40 years in good health. The chain employs TRBV10-1 and TRBJ1-1; 8 bases in the junction line up with TRBD1. What was sequenced was blood. The CDR3 protein sequence reads: CASSESWTGKFVGDTEAFF. The sequenced DNA is TGCGCCAGCAGTGAGTCGTGGACAGGGAAATTCGTAGGGGACACTGAAGCTTTCTTT.